This T cell receptor beta chain was found in a study of patients and donors after allogeneic stem cell transplantation. Using its own MiXCR run on the RT-PCR reads, TCRdb lists one record per CDR3 protein. Altogether about 24,000 distinct CDR3 sequences are present, 35% to 45% being singletons, with the ten largest covering just under 80%. The CDR3 is 14 amino acids. The ends were cut back, 0 bases at V and 9 bases at J, with 13 bases in the middle. The germline gives CDR1 LGHDT, CDR2 YNNKEL (reference sequence). Sequencing was carried out using blood, either unsorted or a sorted T cell fraction (not recorded which). The clonotype comes from a human donor who was either an allogeneic HSCT recipient or a stem cell or donor lymphocyte infusion donor (not recorded which). It is not recorded whose cells these are; they may come from a transplant donor. V and J are TRBV3-1 and TRBJ2-3; D gene ambiguous. For the CDR3, the DNA is TGTGCCAGCAGCCAAGATCCTACCCGGAACACGCAGTATTTT. Its protein product is CASSQDPTRNTQYF.